This T cell receptor (beta chain) was identified during a study of Ad26.COV2.S vaccination and SARS-CoV-2 variants. Overall study: Enrollment placed the donor in the COV1001 Ad26.COV2.S trial arm. Ad26.COV2.S given intramuscularly, once or twice 56 days apart.

A remark on this clone: Its antigen remains unidentified.

Germline lookup yields CDR1 LNHNV and CDR2 YYDKDF (reference sequence). The V gene lost 0 bases and the J gene lost 10 bases, with 10 bases spanning the gap. This CDR3 comprises 14 residues. The treatment: approximately 18 received Ad26.COV2.S at low or high dose, single or two shots; 5 received placebo; per-sample allocation not given. Sampling occurred on day 63 after the first vaccine or placebo injection. The method was immunoSEQ multiplex PCR; TCRdb's version includes in-frame clones alone and lacks a portion of them. The sample yields about 680,000 clones, approximately 88% seen once. General observations from the study: Those who received vaccine or placebo ended up with similar non-spike TCR breadth.

The sequence came from a person between 18 and 59 years old who received the Ad26.COV2.S COVID-19 vaccine or a placebo. The material sequenced was peripheral blood, taken in a trial of Ad26.COV2.S vaccine versus placebo. This chain connects TRBV15 to TRBJ1-6, with D maybe TRBD1 (6 bases). Written as DNA, the CDR3 is TGTGCCACCAGCAGAGAACAGGGTGAATCACCCCTCCACTTT. The encoded protein is CATSREQGESPLHF.